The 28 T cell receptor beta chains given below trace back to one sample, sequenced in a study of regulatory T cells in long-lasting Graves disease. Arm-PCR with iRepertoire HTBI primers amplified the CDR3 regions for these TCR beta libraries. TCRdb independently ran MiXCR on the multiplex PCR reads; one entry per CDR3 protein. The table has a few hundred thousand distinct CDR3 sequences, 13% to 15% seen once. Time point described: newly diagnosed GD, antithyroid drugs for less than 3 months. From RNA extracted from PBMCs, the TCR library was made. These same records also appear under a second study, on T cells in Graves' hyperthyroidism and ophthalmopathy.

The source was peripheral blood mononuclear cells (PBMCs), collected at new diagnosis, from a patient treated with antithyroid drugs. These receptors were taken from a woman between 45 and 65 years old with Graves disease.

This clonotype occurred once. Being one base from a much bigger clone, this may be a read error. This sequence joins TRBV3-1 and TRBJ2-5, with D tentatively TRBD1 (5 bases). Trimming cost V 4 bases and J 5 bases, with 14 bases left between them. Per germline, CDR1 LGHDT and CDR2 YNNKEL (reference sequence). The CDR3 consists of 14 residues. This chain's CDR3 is CASSPPGAEETQYF. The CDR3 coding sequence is TGTGCCAGCAGCCCGCCTGGGGCGGAGGAGACCCAGTACTTC.

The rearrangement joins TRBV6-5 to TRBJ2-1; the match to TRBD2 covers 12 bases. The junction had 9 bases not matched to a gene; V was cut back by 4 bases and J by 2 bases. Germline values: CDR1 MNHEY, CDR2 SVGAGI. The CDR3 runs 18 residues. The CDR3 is CASSSLAGGLITYNEQFF. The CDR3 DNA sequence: TGTGCCAGCAGTTCACTAGCGGGAGGCTTAATTACCTACAATGAGCAGTTCTTC.

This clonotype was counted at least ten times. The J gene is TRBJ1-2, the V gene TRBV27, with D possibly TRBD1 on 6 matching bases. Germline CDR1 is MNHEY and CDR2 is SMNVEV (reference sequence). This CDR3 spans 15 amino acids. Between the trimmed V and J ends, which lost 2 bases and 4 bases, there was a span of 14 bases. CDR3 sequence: CASSLGGGLSYGYTF. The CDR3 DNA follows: TGTGCCAGCAGTTTAGGAGGGGGATTGAGCTATGGCTACACCTTC.

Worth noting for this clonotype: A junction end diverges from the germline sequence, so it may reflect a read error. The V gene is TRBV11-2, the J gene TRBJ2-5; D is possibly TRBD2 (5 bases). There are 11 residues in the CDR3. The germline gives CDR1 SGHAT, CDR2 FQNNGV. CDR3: CASSLGETQSF. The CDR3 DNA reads TGTGCCAGCAGCTTAGGGGAGACCCAGTCGTTC.

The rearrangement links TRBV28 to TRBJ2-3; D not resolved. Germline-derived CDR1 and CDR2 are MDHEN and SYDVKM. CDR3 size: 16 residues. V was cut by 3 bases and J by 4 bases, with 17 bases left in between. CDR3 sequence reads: CASSFISWVPADTQYF. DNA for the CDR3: TGTGCCAGCAGTTTTATCTCATGGGTTCCCGCAGATACGCAGTATTTT.

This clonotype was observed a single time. Here the CDR3 DNA reads TGTGCCAGCAGTTTGTTACAGGGTGGGAGCACAGATACGCAGCATTTT. Protein: CASSLLQGGSTDTQHF. The chain joins TRBV28 to TRBJ2-3, with D possibly TRBD1 on 6 matching bases. With the DNA end fitting TRBJ1-5 better, the J assignment may be wrong. The germline V gene encodes CDR1 MDHEN and CDR2 SYDVKM. The CDR3 has 16 amino acids.

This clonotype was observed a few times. The CDR3 DNA follows: TGTGCCAGCAGCCAAGATGGGCAGGGATTGTTCTACGAGCAGTACTTC. Protein product: CASSQDGQGLFYEQYF. The rearrangement joins TRBV3-1 to TRBJ2-7, with D perhaps matching TRBD1 (5 bases). Germline CDR1 is LGHDT and CDR2 is YNNKEL (reference sequence). Trimming cost V 0 bases and J 3 bases, with 15 bases left between them. The CDR3 runs 16 residues.

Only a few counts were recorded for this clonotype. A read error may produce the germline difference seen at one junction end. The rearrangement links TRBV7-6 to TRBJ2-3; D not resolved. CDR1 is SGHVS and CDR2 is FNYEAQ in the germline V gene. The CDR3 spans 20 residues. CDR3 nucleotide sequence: TGTGCCAGCAGCTTAGCGGTCGGCGGAGCCGGGCTAGACCGCCGAGATACGCAGTGTTTT. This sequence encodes CASSLAVGGAGLDRRDTQCF.

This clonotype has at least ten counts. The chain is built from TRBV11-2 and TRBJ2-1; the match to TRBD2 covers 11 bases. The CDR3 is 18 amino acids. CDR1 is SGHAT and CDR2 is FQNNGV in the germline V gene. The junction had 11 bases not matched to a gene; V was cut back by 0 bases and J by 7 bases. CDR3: CASSLDLIAGGPRNEQFF. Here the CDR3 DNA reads TGTGCCAGCAGCTTAGATTTGATAGCGGGAGGGCCTCGTAATGAGCAGTTCTTC.

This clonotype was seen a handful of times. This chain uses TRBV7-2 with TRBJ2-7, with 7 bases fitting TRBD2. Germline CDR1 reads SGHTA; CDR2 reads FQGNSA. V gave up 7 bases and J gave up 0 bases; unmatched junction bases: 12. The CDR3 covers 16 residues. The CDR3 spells CASTDKGGQFSYEQYF. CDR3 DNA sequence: TGTGCCAGCACCGATAAGGGAGGGCAGTTCTCCTACGAGCAGTACTTC.

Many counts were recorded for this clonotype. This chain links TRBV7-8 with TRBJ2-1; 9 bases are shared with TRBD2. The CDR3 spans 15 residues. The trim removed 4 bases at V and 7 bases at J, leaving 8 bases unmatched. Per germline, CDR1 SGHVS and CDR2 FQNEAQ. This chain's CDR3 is CASSSIAGVRNEQFF. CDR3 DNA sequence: TGTGCCAGCAGCTCGATAGCGGGAGTACGGAATGAGCAGTTCTTC. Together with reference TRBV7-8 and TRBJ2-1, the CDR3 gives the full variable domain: GAGVSQSPRYKVAKRGQDVALRCDPISGHVSLFWYQQALGQGPEFLTYFQNEAQLDKSGLPSDRFFAERPEGSVSTLKIQRTQQEDSAVYLCASSSIAGVRNEQFFGPGTRLTVL.

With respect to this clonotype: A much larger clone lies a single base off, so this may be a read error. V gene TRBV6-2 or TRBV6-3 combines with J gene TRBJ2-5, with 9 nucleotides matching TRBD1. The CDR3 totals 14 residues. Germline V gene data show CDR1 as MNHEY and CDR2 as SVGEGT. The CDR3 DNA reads TGTGCCGGCAGTTACGGGACAGGGCAAGAGACCCAGTACTTC. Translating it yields CAGSYGTGQETQYF.

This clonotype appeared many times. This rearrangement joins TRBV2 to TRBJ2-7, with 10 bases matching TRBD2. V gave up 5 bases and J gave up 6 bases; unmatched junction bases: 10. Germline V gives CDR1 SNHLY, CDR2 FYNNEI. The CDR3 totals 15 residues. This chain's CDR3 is CASSSGGLAIGEQYF. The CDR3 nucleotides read TGTGCCAGCAGTTCGGGGGGACTAGCGATAGGCGAGCAGTACTTC.

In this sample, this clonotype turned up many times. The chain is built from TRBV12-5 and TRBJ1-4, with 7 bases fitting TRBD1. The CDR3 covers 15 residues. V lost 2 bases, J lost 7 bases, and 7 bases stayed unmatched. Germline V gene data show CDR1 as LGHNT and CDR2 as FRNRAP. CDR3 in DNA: TGTGCTAGTGGTTTGCGGGGACAGCCACTTGAAAAACTGTTTTTT. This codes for CASGLRGQPLEKLFF.

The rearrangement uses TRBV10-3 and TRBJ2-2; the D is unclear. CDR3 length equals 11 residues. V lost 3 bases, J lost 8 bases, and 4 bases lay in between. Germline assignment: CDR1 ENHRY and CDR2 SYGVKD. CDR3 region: CAISDRGELFF. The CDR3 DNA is TGTGCCATCAGTGACAGGGGGGAGCTGTTTTTT.

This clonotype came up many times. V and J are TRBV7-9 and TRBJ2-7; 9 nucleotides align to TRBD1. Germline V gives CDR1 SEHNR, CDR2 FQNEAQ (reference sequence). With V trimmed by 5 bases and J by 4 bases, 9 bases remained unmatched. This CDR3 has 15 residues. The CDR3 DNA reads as TGTGCCAGCAGCACACCGGGACAGGGAACTTACGAGCAGTACTTC. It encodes CASSTPGQGTYEQYF.

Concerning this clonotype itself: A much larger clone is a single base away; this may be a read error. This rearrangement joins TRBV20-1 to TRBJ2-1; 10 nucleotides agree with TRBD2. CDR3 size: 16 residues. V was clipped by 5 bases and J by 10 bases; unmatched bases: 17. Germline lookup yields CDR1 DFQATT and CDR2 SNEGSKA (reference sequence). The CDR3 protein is CSAENHISGGSYEQFF. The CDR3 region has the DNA TGCAGTGCTGAAAATCACATTAGCGGGGGGTCCTACGAGCAGTTCTTC.

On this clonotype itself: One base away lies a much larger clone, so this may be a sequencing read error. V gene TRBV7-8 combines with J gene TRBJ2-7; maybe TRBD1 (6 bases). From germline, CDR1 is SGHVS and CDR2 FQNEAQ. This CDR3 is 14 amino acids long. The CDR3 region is CANSLYEQGYEQYF. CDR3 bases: TGTGCCAACAGCTTATACGAACAGGGCTACGAGCAGTACTTC.

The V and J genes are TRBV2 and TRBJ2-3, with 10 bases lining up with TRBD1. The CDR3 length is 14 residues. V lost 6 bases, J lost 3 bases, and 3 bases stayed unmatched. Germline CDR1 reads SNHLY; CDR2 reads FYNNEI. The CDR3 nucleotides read TGTGCCAGCAGAAGACAGGGGGCAACAGATACGCAGTATTTT. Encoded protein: CASRRQGATDTQYF.

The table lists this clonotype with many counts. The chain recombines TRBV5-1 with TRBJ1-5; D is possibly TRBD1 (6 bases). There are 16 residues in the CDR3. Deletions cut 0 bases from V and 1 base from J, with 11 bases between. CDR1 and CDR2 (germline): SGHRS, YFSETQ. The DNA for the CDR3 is TGCGCCAGCAGCTTGGCGGGGGCATGGAGCAATCAGCCCCAGCATTTT. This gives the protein CASSLAGAWSNQPQHF.

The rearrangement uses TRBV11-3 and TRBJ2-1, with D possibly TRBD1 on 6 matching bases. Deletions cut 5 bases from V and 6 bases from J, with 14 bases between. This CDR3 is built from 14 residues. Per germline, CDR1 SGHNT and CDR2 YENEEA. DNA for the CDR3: TGTGCCAGCAGCGCCCGGGACAATCTCAATGAGCAGTTCTTC. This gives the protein CASSARDNLNEQFF.

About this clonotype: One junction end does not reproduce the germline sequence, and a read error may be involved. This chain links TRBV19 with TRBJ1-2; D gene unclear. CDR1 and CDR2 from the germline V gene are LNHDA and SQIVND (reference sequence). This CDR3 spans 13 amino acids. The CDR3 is CASSMMANYSYTF. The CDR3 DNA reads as TGTGCCAGTAGTATGATGGCCAACTATAGCTACACCTTC.

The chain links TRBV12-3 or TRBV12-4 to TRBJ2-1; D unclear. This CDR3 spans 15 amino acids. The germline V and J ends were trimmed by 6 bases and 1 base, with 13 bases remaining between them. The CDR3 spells CASRTDEASYNEQFF. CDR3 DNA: TGTGCCAGCAGAACGGACGAGGCGTCCTACAATGAGCAGTTCTTC.

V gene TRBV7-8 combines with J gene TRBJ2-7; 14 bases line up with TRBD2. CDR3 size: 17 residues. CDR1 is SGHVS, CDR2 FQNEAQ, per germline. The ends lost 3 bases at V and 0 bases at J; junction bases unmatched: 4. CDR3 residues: CASSFPGLAGDSYEQYF. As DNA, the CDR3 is TGTGCCAGCAGCTTTCCGGGACTAGCGGGAGACTCCTACGAGCAGTACTTC.

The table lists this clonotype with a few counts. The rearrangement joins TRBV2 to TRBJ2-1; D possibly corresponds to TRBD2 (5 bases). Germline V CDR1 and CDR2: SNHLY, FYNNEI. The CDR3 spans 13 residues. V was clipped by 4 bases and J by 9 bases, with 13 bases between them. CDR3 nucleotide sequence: TGTGCCAGCAGTGTCTCGCTAGCCGGTGAGCAGTTCTTC. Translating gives CASSVSLAGEQFF.

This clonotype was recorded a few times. CDR3 in DNA: TGCAGTGCTAGGAGTCTAGTTGGACGGCAAGAGACCCAGTACTTC. Translating gives CSARSLVGRQETQYF. The chain uses TRBV20-1 and TRBJ2-5; D unresolved. Germline values: CDR1 DFQATT, CDR2 SNEGSKA (reference sequence). The CDR3 is made up of 15 amino acids. V dropped 3 bases and J dropped 2 bases, with 16 bases sitting between them.

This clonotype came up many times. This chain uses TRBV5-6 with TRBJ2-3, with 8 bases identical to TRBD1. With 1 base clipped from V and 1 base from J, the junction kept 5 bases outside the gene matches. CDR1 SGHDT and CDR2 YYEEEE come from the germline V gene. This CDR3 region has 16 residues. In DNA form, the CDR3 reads TGTGCCAGCAGCTTGCTACAGACAGGGGGCACAGATACGCAGTATTTT. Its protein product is CASSLLQTGGTDTQYF.

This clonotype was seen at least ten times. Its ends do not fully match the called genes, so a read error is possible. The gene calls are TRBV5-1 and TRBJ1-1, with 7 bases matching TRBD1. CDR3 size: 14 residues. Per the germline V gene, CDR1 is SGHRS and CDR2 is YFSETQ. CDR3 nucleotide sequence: TGTGCCAGCAGCCTTCGACAGGGCGCCACTGAAGCTTTCTTT. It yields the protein CASSLRQGATEAFF.